This is a list of T cell receptor beta chains from one sample in a study of shared clonotypes between healthy human individuals. Only in-frame clones appear in the TCRdb table, and some are missing; sequencing was by immunoSEQ multiplex PCR. In the table there are approximately 1.5 million clones, under 99% of which are singletons. What was sequenced was naive CD4+ T cells sorted from blood. The receptors originated from a man younger than 40 in good health. Both conserved end residues are part of each CDR3. The D gene is left open where the match is weak. Rows give clone size only sometimes, using once, few, many, or a class for an expanded clone.

cdr3_aa	cdr3_nt	d_call	v_call	j_call	clone_size	cdr3_length
CASSSLGGTTYNEQFF	TGCGCCAGCAGCAGCCTCGGGGGGACCACCTACAATGAGCAGTTCTTC	TRBD2	TRBV4-1	TRBJ2-1	once	16
CASRTTAGLAPTTTTDTQYF	TGTGCCAGCAGGACTACCGCAGGACTAGCGCCCACCACCACCACAGATACGCAGTATTTT	TRBD2	TRBV28	TRBJ2-3	-	20
CASSFRGSRAGELFF	TGCGCCAGCAGCTTCCGCGGGAGTAGGGCCGGGGAGCTGTTTTTT	TRBD2	TRBV5-1	TRBJ2-2	-	15
CASSFRADRGQYF	TGTGCCAGCAGCTTCCGGGCCGACAGGGGGCAGTACTTC	TRBD1	TRBV7-2	TRBJ2-7	-	13
CASGLAGGGDTQYF	TGTGCTAGTGGTCTCGCGGGGGGAGGTGATACGCAGTATTTT	TRBD2	TRBV12-5	TRBJ2-3	-	14
CASSLAQGVEQYF	TGTGCCAGCAGCTTAGCCCAGGGAGTCGAGCAGTACTTC	-	TRBV7-2	TRBJ2-7	-	13
CASSQVVLGFQDTQYF	TGTGCCAGCAGCCAAGTTGTCTTAGGCTTTCAAGATACGCAGTATTTT	-	TRBV14	TRBJ2-3	once	16
CASSPPISRGAFF	TGTGCCAGCTCACCACCGATTAGCAGGGGAGCTTTCTTT	-	TRBV18	TRBJ1-1	-	13
CASSAGSQGQETQYF	TGTGCCAGCAGCGCCGGAAGTCAGGGGCAAGAGACCCAGTACTTC	-	TRBV11-2	TRBJ2-5	-	15
CASRLANSYEQYF	TGTGCCAGCCGGCTAGCGAACTCCTACGAGCAGTACTTC	-	TRBV5-4	TRBJ2-7	-	13
CASSQDKGWTYEQYF	TGCGCCAGCAGCCAAGATAAAGGGTGGACCTACGAGCAGTACTTC	-	TRBV4-1	TRBJ2-7	-	15
CASSGDSLGQPQHF	TGTGCCAGCAGTGGGGACTCACTCGGCCAGCCCCAGCATTTT	-	TRBV25-1	TRBJ1-5	-	14
CASSVGTERTEAFF	TGTGCCAGCAGCGTAGGGACAGAGCGGACTGAAGCTTTCTTT	-	TRBV9	TRBJ1-1	-	14
CASSIRDRAPNEQFF	TGCGCCAGCAGCATCCGGGACAGGGCCCCCAATGAGCAGTTCTTC	TRBD1	TRBV5-1	TRBJ2-1	-	15
CASSLEARGRYEQYF	TGTGCCAGCAGTTTGGAAGCTCGGGGTCGGTACGAGCAGTACTTC	-	TRBV28	TRBJ2-7	-	15
CASSAWGINTGELFF	TGTGCCAGTAGCGCGTGGGGTATAAACACCGGGGAGCTGTTTTTT	-	TRBV19	TRBJ2-2	-	15
CASSDVVQETQYF	TGTGCCAGCAGCGACGTAGTTCAAGAGACCCAGTACTTC	-	TRBV9	TRBJ2-5	-	13
CASSLPGQGLLSGANVLTF	TGTGCCAGCAGCTTACCGGGACAGGGTCTCCTCTCTGGGGCCAACGTCCTGACTTTC	TRBD1	TRBV7-8	TRBJ2-6	-	19
CASSLSGTETQYF	TGCGCCAGCAGCTTATCCGGGACAGAGACCCAGTACTTC	-	TRBV5-1	TRBJ2-5	-	13
CASSWPRLAGGVYNEQFF	TGTGCCAGCAGCTGGCCGCGACTAGCGGGAGGGGTTTACAATGAGCAGTTCTTC	TRBD2	TRBV7-9	TRBJ2-1	-	18
CASSGTSGPGSGETQYF	TGTGCCAGCAGCGGGACTAGCGGCCCCGGTAGTGGGGAGACCCAGTACTTC	TRBD2	TRBV9	TRBJ2-5	-	17
CASSLPGQGIYEQYF	TGTGCCAGCAGTCTCCCGGGACAGGGGATATACGAGCAGTACTTC	TRBD1	TRBV6-5	TRBJ2-7	-	15
CASSRDFNYGYTF	TGTGCCAGCAGTAGGGATTTTAACTATGGCTACACCTTC	-	TRBV27	TRBJ1-2	-	13
CASSVGISSYNEQFF	TGTGCCAGCAGCGTCGGGATTAGCTCCTACAATGAGCAGTTCTTC	-	TRBV27	TRBJ2-1	once	15
CASSITGGWTEAFF	TGTGCCAGTAGTATTACAGGGGGGTGGACTGAAGCTTTCTTT	TRBD1	TRBV19	TRBJ1-1	-	14
CASSVHTGPIYEQYF	TGTGCCAGCAGCGTACATACAGGACCAATCTACGAGCAGTACTTC	-	TRBV11-2	TRBJ2-7	once	15